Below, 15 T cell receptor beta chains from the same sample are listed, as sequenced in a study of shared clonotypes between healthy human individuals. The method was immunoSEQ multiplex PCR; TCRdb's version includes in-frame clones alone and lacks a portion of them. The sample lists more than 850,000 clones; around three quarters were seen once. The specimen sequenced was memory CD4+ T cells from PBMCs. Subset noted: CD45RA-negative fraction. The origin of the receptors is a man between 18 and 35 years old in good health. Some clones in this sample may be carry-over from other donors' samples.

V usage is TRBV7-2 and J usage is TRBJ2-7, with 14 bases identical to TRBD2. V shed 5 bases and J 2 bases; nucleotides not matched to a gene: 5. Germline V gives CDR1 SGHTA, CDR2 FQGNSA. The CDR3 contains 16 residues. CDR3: CASSKGLAGVTYEQYF. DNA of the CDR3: TGTGCCAGCAGCAAGGGACTAGCGGGAGTTACCTACGAGCAGTACTTC.

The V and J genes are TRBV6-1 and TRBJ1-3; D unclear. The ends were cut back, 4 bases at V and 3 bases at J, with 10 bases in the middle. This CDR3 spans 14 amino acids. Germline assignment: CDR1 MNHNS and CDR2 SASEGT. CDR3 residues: CASSVDLGGNTIYF. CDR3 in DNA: TGTGCCAGCAGTGTTGATTTGGGTGGAAACACCATATATTTT.

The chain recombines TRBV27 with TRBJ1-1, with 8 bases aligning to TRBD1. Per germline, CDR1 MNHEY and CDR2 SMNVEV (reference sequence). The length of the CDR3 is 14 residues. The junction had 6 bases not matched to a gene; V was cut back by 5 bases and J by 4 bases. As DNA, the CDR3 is TGTGCCAGCAGTCATCGGACAGGGAGCACTGAAGCTTTCTTT. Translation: CASSHRTGSTEAFF.

CDR3 amino acids: CASSLGTQPYNEQFF. The DNA of the CDR3 is TGCGCCAGCAGCTTGGGCACCCAGCCCTACAATGAGCAGTTCTTC. The chain combines TRBV5-1 with TRBJ2-1; D remains unclear. Germline V gives CDR1 SGHRS, CDR2 YFSETQ. V shed 0 bases and J shed 2 bases, with 9 bases lying between them. The CDR3 sequence is 15 residues long. Full variable domain (outside the CDR3, taken from reference TRBV5-1 and TRBJ2-1): KAGVTQTPRYLIKTRGQQVTLSCSPISGHRSVSWYQQTPGQGLQFLFEYFSETQRNKGNFPGRFSGRQFSNSRSEMNVSTLELGDSALYLCASSLGTQPYNEQFFGPGTRLTVL.

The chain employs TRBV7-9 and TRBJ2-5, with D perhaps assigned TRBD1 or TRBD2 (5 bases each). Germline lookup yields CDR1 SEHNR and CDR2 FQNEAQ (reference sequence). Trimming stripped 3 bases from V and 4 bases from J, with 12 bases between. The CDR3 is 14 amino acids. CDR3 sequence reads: CASSFWSGRETQYF. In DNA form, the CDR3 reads TGTGCCAGCAGCTTTTGGTCAGGGAGAGAGACCCAGTACTTC.

The CDR3 nucleotides are TGTGCCAGCAGCCTTACCGGGACGGGTTACTATGGCTACACCTTC. Amino acid sequence: CASSLTGTGYYGYTF. The gene calls are TRBV7-9 and TRBJ1-2; D is possibly TRBD1 (5 bases). CDR1 is SEHNR and CDR2 is FQNEAQ in the germline V gene (reference sequence). The CDR3 is made up of 15 amino acids. The V end lost 5 bases, the J end lost 3 bases, and 16 bases lay between the germline ends.

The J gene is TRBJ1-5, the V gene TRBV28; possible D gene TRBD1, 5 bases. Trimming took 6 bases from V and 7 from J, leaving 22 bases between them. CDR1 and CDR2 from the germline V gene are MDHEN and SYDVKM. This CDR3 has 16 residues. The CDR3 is CASRLSSVGAHQPQHF. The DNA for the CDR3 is TGTGCCAGCAGACTTTCAAGCGTAGGGGCGCACCAGCCCCAGCATTTT. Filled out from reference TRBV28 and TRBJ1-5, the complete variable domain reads DVKVTQSSRYLVKRTGEKVFLECVQDMDHENMFWYRQDPGLGLRLIYFSYDVKMKEKGDIPEGYSVSREKKERFSLILESASTNQTSMYLCASRLSSVGAHQPQHFGDGTRLSIL.

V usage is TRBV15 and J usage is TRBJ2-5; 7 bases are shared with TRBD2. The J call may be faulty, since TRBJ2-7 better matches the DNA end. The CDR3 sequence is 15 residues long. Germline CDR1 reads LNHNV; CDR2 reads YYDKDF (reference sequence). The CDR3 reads CATSRDLGEGYEQYF. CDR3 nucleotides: TGTGCCACCAGCAGAGATCTGGGGGAGGGTTACGAGCAGTACTTC.

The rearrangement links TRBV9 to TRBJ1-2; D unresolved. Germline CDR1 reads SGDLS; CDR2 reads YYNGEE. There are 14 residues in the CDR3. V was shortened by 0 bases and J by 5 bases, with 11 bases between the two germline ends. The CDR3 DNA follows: TGTGCCAGCAGCGTAGAACGGGGAGGGTATGGCTACACCTTC. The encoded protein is CASSVERGGYGYTF.

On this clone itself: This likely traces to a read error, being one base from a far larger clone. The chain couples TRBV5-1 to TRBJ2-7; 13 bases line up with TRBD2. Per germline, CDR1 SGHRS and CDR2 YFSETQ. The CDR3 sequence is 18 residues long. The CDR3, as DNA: TGCGCCAGCAACTTGGTCGCGACCGGGACTAGCGGGAACTACGAGCAGTACTTC. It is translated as CASNLVATGTSGNYEQYF. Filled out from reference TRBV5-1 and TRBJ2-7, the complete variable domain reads KAGVTQTPRYLIKTRGQQVTLSCSPISGHRSVSWYQQTPGQGLQFLFEYFSETQRNKGNFPGRFSGRQFSNSRSEMNVSTLELGDSALYLCASNLVATGTSGNYEQYFGPGTRLTVT.

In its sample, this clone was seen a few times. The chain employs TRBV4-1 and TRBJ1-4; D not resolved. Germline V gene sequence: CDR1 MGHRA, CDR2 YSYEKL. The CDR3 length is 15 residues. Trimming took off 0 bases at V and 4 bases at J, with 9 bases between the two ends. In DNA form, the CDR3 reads TGCGCCAGCAGCCAAGACTCGAGGGTTAATGAAAAACTGTTTTTT. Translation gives CASSQDSRVNEKLFF.

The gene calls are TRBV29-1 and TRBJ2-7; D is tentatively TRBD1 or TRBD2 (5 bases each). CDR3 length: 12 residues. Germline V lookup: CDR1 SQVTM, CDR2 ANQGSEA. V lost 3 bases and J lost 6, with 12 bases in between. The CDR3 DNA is TGCAGCGTTGACAGTGAGGGACCCGAGCAGTACTTC. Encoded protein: CSVDSEGPEQYF.

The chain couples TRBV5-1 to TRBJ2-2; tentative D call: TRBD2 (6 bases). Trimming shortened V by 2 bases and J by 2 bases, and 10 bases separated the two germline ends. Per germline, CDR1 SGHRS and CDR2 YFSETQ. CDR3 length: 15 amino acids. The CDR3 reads CASSFGTHNTGELFF. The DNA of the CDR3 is TGCGCCAGCAGCTTCGGGACTCACAACACCGGGGAGCTGTTTTTT.

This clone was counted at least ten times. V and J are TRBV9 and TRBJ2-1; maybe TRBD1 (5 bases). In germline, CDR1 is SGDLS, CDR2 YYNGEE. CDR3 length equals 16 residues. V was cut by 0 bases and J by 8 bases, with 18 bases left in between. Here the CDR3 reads CASSVEMGRRLDEQFF. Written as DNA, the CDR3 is TGTGCCAGCAGCGTAGAAATGGGGCGCCGGTTAGATGAGCAGTTCTTC.

CDR3 residues: CASSSRTDAYEQYF. Written as DNA, the CDR3 is TGTGCCAGCAGCTCTCGGACCGATGCCTACGAGCAGTACTTC. The chain combines TRBV5-4 with TRBJ2-7; D remains unclear. The V end was cut by 3 bases, the J end by 2 bases, with 12 bases between. Germline V gene sequence: CDR1 SGHNT, CDR2 YYREEE (reference sequence). The CDR3 contains 14 residues.